This T cell receptor (beta chain) appears in the sequencing data of a study of T cell repertoires in aging, cancer and after chemotherapy (dated by TCRdb to the late 2010s). About the full investigation: Donors spanned six age groups from 30 or younger to 70 or older, with at least three individuals per group. TCR repertoires from healthy donor controls were recorded over periods of several months to years and showed clear clonal overlap between repeated samplings. In total, the full dataset held several million TCR reads. The study profiled peripheral blood TCR beta repertoires from healthy donors and cancer patients to examine immunoaging and T cell reconstitution after chemotherapy. A cohort of 220 or so cancer patients (approximately 92 with hematological and around 130 with solid cancers) was assembled, and under 100 healthy donors were included as a reference group.

Overall results and qualifications from the work: According to the authors, the repertoire data do not allow conclusions to be drawn about immunological memory after chemotherapy. Significantly lower blood TCR diversity and higher clonality were observed in untreated patients with hematological or solid cancers than in age-matched healthy donors. An increase in median generation probability over the chemotherapy interval was observed in both cancer cohorts, suggesting that the repertoire was reconstituted through rebound thymic output. In healthy donors, the drop in TCR diversity with age came mainly from a loss of richness, whereas in cancer patients a loss of evenness also played a part.

Rearranged TRB sequences spanning V, D and J segments were amplified by multiplex touch-down PCR using a mixed TRB-A/B primer pool. Two consecutive PCR reactions with Phusion HS II polymerase added Illumina adapters and sample indices to the amplicons. Amplicons were gel-purified using the NucleoSpin Gel and PCR Clean-up kit and were subsequently checked with Qubit and an Agilent 2100 Bioanalyzer. Libraries were sequenced on an Illumina MiSeq using 600-cycle, single-indexed, paired-end runs. The published analysis was carried out like this. Processing of the TRB sequences was carried out with MiXCR versions 2.12 and 3.0.5. Each unique CDR3 nucleotide sequence was treated as one clone, and only productive sequences with two or more reads were kept. The repertoire metrics were Shannon diversity, evenness, clonality (calculated as one minus evenness), and diversity profiles parameterized by alpha from 0 to 5. The IGoR algorithm was used to calculate generation probabilities for clones in the paired samples taken before and after chemotherapy. The public reads were run again by TCRdb, first through fastp at Q25 and then through MiXCR, and only productive beta chains were kept. A single entry per CDR3 protein holds the most common genes and DNA from its merged rows. The V and J calls come from TCRdb's annotation, not from the publication. This sample has around 5,000 distinct CDR3 sequences in its table, and under 25% of those were observed once. About 4% of the sample rests with the top ten.

Instead of sorted cells or RNA, genomic DNA extracted from peripheral blood served as the source for amplifying TCR beta rearrangements. This clonotype is classified as medium-sized (0.01 to 0.1%). The clone's antigen remains unknown. Qualities for individual bases were not recorded, and no much larger clone is one base off. V and J lose 3 bases and 6 bases, and a span of 9 bases separates them. The germline V gene (reference sequence) provides CDR1 SGHKS and CDR2 YYEKEE. The CDR3 starts with the cysteine, ends with the phenylalanine, and has 13 residues. Solely the CDR3 DNA is kept, with 39 bases framed from the first base.

The sample comprised blood. The V and J genes are TRBV5-5 and TRBJ2-2, with no D gene named confidently. The clonotype originates from a human donor in good health. The donor label of this sample is uncertain. The nucleotide sequence is given as TGTGCCAGCAGCTCACCCCGATCCGGGGAGCTGTTTTTT. Its protein product is CASSSPRSGELFF.